This T cell receptor beta chain was retrieved from a study of T cells after yellow fever vaccination. CDR3 size: 14 residues. Germline V gene lookup returns CDR1 ENHRY and CDR2 SYGVKD. V lost 5 bases and J lost 4, with 15 bases in between. This clonotype has a count of ten or more. A 5'RACE template-switching step, the method used to make TCR cDNA, added a universal primer site and UMIs. Via MiXCR, TCRdb re-called the 5' RACE reads, giving one row per CDR3 protein. The sample yields 450,000 to 650,000 distinct CDR3 sequences, about a fifth seen once. The rearrangement links TRBV10-3 to TRBJ2-7; D possibly corresponds to TRBD1 (6 bases). This sample comprised PBMCs, obtained roughly 20 days after the first yellow fever vaccination. The sequence was collected from a man younger than 35 who received the YFV17D yellow fever vaccine. CDR3: CAISTIGGQYEQYF. The CDR3 DNA follows: TGTGCCATCAGTACTATAGGGGGTCAATACGAGCAGTACTTC.